These 14 T cell receptor beta chains originate from one sample sequenced in a study of T cell changes during pregnancy in multiple sclerosis. Sequenced by immunoSEQ multiplex PCR; TCRdb stores in-frame clones only, minus some. The table has approximately 92,000 clones, approximately 92% seen once; the top ten hold roughly 3%. The sequencing here drew on peripheral blood, taken in the first trimester of pregnancy. The source of these receptors is a female donor with multiple sclerosis, enrolled in a pregnancy study.

The rearrangement links TRBV14 to TRBJ2-5; 11 bases fit TRBD2. This CDR3 contains 16 residues. Germline values: CDR1 SGHDN, CDR2 FVKESK. V gave up 5 bases and J gave up 2 bases; unmatched junction bases: 7. CDR3 in amino acids: CASSKGVAGGQETQYF. CDR3 DNA: TGTGCCAGCAGCAAAGGAGTAGCGGGAGGGCAAGAGACCCAGTACTTC. Full variable domain (missing parts from reference TRBV14 and TRBJ2-5): EAGVTQFPSHSVIEKGQTVTLRCDPISGHDNLYWYRRVMGKEIKFLLHFVKESKQDESGMPNNRFLAERTGGTYSTLKVQPAELEDSGVYFCASSKGVAGGQETQYFGPGTRLLVL.

The chain employs TRBV5-1 and TRBJ2-1; no firm D call. This CDR3 contains 14 residues. Germline values: CDR1 SGHRS, CDR2 YFSETQ. Trimming left V 1 base short and J 10 bases short, with 15 bases between. CDR3 DNA sequence: TGCGCCAGCAGCTTGACTTTCGCGGTCAACGAGCAGTTCTTC. Its protein product is CASSLTFAVNEQFF. The complete variable domain, with remaining parts taken from reference TRBV5-1 and TRBJ2-1, reads KAGVTQTPRYLIKTRGQQVTLSCSPISGHRSVSWYQQTPGQGLQFLFEYFSETQRNKGNFPGRFSGRQFSNSRSEMNVSTLELGDSALYLCASSLTFAVNEQFFGPGTRLTVL.

This rearrangement joins TRBV18 to TRBJ2-1; perhaps TRBD2 as D (5 bases). The CDR3 runs to 14 residues. Between the trimmed V and J ends, which lost 0 bases and 8 bases, there was a span of 11 bases. CDR1 and CDR2 from the germline V gene are KGHSH and LQKENI. In nucleotides, the CDR3 is TGTGCCAGCTCACCACCTATCCGGGAAGATGAGCAGTTCTTC. It encodes CASSPPIREDEQFF.

The rearrangement uses TRBV11-3 and TRBJ1-2; D call uncertain. V lost 3 bases, J lost 5 bases, and 16 bases lay in between. The CDR3 covers 15 residues. CDR1 SGHNT and CDR2 YENEEA come from the germline V gene. The CDR3 region is CASSFVGGEDYGYTF. CDR3 nucleotides: TGTGCCAGCAGCTTCGTCGGCGGGGAGGATTATGGCTACACCTTC.

CDR3 coding DNA: TGTGCCAGCAGTGGAGCGGGACTAAACCGTTACGAGCAGTACTTC. It encodes CASSGAGLNRYEQYF. This chain connects TRBV6-1 to TRBJ2-7; 7 bases line up with TRBD2. Germline CDR1 is MNHNS and CDR2 is SASEGT. This CDR3 comprises 15 residues. V shed 4 bases and J 4 bases; nucleotides not matched to a gene: 10.

The chain couples TRBV28 to TRBJ1-2; D call uncertain. The CDR3 length is 14 residues. The germline V gene has CDR1 MDHEN and CDR2 SYDVKM. The V and J ends lost 2 bases and 0 bases respectively, with 7 bases between them. The CDR3 bases are TGTGCCAGCAGTTTAGGAGGAGCTAACTATGGCTACACCTTC. It yields the protein CASSLGGANYGYTF.

This clone appeared once. The J gene is TRBJ2-3, the V gene TRBV7-9, with D unclear. Germline V gives CDR1 SEHNR, CDR2 FQNEAQ (reference sequence). V was trimmed by 0 bases and J by 3 bases, leaving 4 bases between them. The CDR3 length is 13 residues. CDR3 sequence reads: CASSLAQTDTQYF. In DNA, the CDR3 is TGTGCCAGCAGCTTAGCCCAAACAGATACGCAGTATTTT.

This rearrangement joins TRBV19 to TRBJ2-7; D may be TRBD2 (6 bases). V lost 3 bases and J 6 bases, leaving 12 bases between the germline ends. The V gene's germline CDR1 is LNHDA and CDR2 SQIVND (reference sequence). The CDR3 is made up of 13 amino acids. The CDR3 region has the DNA TGTGCCAGTAGTATGACGCGGGGCACCGAGCAGTACTTC. Its translation: CASSMTRGTEQYF.

This chain connects TRBV27 to TRBJ2-2, with 8 bases aligning to TRBD2. V dropped 4 bases and J dropped 3; count of bases not matched to a gene: 7. Germline V gives CDR1 MNHEY, CDR2 SMNVEV (reference sequence). The CDR3 runs 16 residues. The CDR3 nucleotides are TGTGCCAGCAGTTCCAGCGGGAGAGTTTACACCGGGGAGCTGTTTTTT. It translates to CASSSSGRVYTGELFF.

This clone was found many times. The chain links TRBV27 to TRBJ2-7, with 8 bases fitting TRBD2. The CDR3 totals 14 residues. The germline V gene has CDR1 MNHEY and CDR2 SMNVEV (reference sequence). J gave up 1 base and V 3 bases, and 2 bases lay outside the gene matches. The CDR3 nucleotides read TGTGCCAGCAGTTTTACTAGCGGATCCTACGAGCAGTACTTC. Residues: CASSFTSGSYEQYF.

This chain connects TRBV10-3 to TRBJ2-1; TRBD2 aligns across 10 bases. In germline, CDR1 is ENHRY, CDR2 SYGVKD. CDR3 length: 16 amino acids. Trimming cost V 4 bases and J 2 bases; bases outside gene matches: 5. The CDR3 region has the DNA TGTGCCATCAGTGCACTAGCGGGATCTCCCTACAATGAGCAGTTCTTC. Protein product: CAISALAGSPYNEQFF.

CDR3 protein: CASREPGQDYEQYF. CDR3 DNA: TGTGCCAGCAGAGAACCGGGACAAGACTACGAGCAGTACTTC. V is TRBV6-5 and J is TRBJ2-7; maybe TRBD1 (6 bases). Germline V gives CDR1 MNHEY, CDR2 SVGAGI. Between the trimmed V and J ends, which lost 6 bases and 3 bases, there was a span of 15 bases. The CDR3 totals 14 residues.

The chain recombines TRBV7-2 with TRBJ1-1; weak D call: TRBD1 (6 bases). Germline CDR1 is SGHTA and CDR2 is FQGNSA. CDR3 length: 12 residues. Trimming removed 5 bases from V and 11 bases from J, with 15 bases in between. Here the CDR3 DNA reads TGTGCCAGCAGCACAACAGGGCGGGAGGCTTTCTTT. Its protein is CASSTTGREAFF.

The chain joins TRBV14 to TRBJ2-7, with 7 nucleotides matching TRBD2. With V trimmed by 3 bases and J by 3 bases, 8 bases remained unmatched. Looked up from germline, CDR1 is SGHDN and CDR2 is FVKESK. This CDR3 comprises 15 residues. The CDR3 region has the DNA TGTGCCAGCAGCCAGAGGGGTCCGGGGGGCTACGAGCAGTACTTC. Its protein product is CASSQRGPGGYEQYF.